These 15 T cell receptor beta chains share one sample of origin, sequenced in a study of human T cells and chemical hapten exposure. Documented time point: pre-sensitization, week 0. As for treatment: therapeutic diphenylcyclopropenone sensitization with weekly scalp DPC. TCRdb fed the RACE reads into MiXCR, producing one record per CDR3 protein. The sample yields approximately 370,000 distinct CDR3 sequences, around 5.5% seen once. The material sequenced was whole blood, taken in connection with sensitization to the hapten diphenylcyclopropenone (DPC). These receptors all stem from a woman aged 18-35 years with alopecia areata. Some clones in this sample may be carry-over from other donors' samples.

This clonotype was seen ten or more times. The chain joins TRBV29-1 to TRBJ1-2; TRBD1 aligns across 8 bases. The ends lost 6 bases at V and 7 bases at J; junction bases unmatched: 4. The CDR3 totals 11 residues. The germline V gene encodes CDR1 SQVTM and CDR2 ANQGSEA. The CDR3 DNA sequence: TGCAGCGTCGACAGGGGAACTGGCTACACCTTC. Its protein is CSVDRGTGYTF.

This chain uses TRBV9 with TRBJ2-1; TRBD2 aligns across 9 bases. With 4 bases clipped from V and 8 bases from J, the junction kept 10 bases outside the gene matches. Germline V CDR1 and CDR2: SGDLS, YYNGEE. The CDR3 consists of 15 residues. The CDR3 loop is CASSPTSGEGYEQFF. CDR3 DNA sequence: TGTGCCAGCAGCCCGACTAGCGGAGAAGGGTATGAGCAGTTCTTC.

This clonotype was found a few times. The V gene is TRBV12-3 or TRBV12-4, the J gene TRBJ2-6; D not resolved. The length of the CDR3 is 15 residues. V gave up 5 bases and J gave up 4 bases, with 12 bases separating them. As DNA, the CDR3 is TGTGCCAGCAGTCCGGGCCCTATCGGGGCCAACGTCCTGACTTTC. Amino acid sequence: CASSPGPIGANVLTF.

Many counts were recorded for this clonotype. J is TRBJ2-3 and V is TRBV7-2, with a tentative D call TRBD2 (5 bases). This CDR3 region has 12 residues. Trimming cost V 2 bases and J 6 bases, with 6 bases left between them. Germline values: CDR1 SGHTA, CDR2 FQGNSA. CDR3: CASSLIADTQYF. CDR3 coding DNA: TGTGCCAGCAGCTTAATAGCGGATACGCAGTATTTT.

This clonotype showed up just a few times. V is TRBV6-2 or TRBV6-3 and J is TRBJ2-3; D unresolved. CDR1 MNHEY and CDR2 SVGEGT come from the germline V gene. This CDR3 region has 15 residues. Trimming pared 5 bases from V and 6 bases from J, leaving 18 bases between. The CDR3 region is CASSPTTPTRDTQYF. CDR3 coding DNA: TGTGCCAGCAGTCCGACGACACCGACAAGGGATACGCAGTATTTT.

In its sample, this clonotype was seen many times. V is TRBV5-1 and J is TRBJ1-1, with D uncertain. Germline CDR1 SGHRS, CDR2 YFSETQ. The CDR3 extends over 13 amino acids. The V end was cut by 5 bases, the J end by 0 bases, with 8 bases between. The CDR3 spells CASSSYLNTEAFF. Here the CDR3 DNA reads TGCGCCAGCAGTTCGTACTTGAACACTGAAGCTTTCTTT.

This clonotype has ten or more counts. This chain uses TRBV21-1 with TRBJ2-4; the table gives TRBD1 as D, unverified against the DNA. TRBV21-1 is annotated as a pseudogene. CDR3 length: 21 amino acids. For the CDR3, the DNA is TGTGCCAGCAGCATATCGGACAGGACCGCCCAGGATCGCCTAACCAAAAACATTCAGTACTTC. It is translated as CASSISDRTAQDRLTKNIQYF.

The V gene is TRBV29-1, the J gene TRBJ1-5; D gene ambiguous. This CDR3 region has 13 residues. The germline CDR1 and CDR2 sequences are SQVTM and ANQGSEA. The V end lost 6 bases, the J end lost 7 bases, and 16 bases lay between the germline ends. The CDR3 sequence: CSVGGQFGQPQHF. The CDR3 nucleotides are TGCAGCGTAGGAGGTCAGTTTGGGCAGCCCCAGCATTTT.

Many counts were recorded for this clonotype. The rearrangement joins TRBV6-5 to TRBJ1-2, with TRBD1 identical over 8 bases. The CDR3 has 14 amino acids. Germline CDR1 reads MNHEY; CDR2 reads SVGAGI. The V segment lost 6 bases and the J segment 3 bases; nucleotides outside the gene matches: 6. The CDR3 nucleotides are TGTGCCAGCAGCCGACAGGGGAAGGACTATGGCTACACCTTC. Protein product: CASSRQGKDYGYTF.

This clonotype was found a few times. The rearrangement joins TRBV6-6 to TRBJ1-2, with TRBD1 as a possible D gene (5 bases). From germline, CDR1 is MNHNY and CDR2 SVGAGI (reference sequence). This CDR3 is 13 amino acids long. Trimming took 6 bases from V and 5 from J, leaving 13 bases between them. The CDR3 nucleotides are TGTGCCAGCAGACCCACCGACAGATATGGCTACACCTTC. Translating gives CASRPTDRYGYTF.

There are many counts of this clonotype. The chain combines TRBV7-9 with TRBJ1-4; D not certain. The V end lost 2 bases, the J end lost 5 bases, and 12 bases lay between the germline ends. The CDR3 is 15 amino acids. Germline-derived CDR1 and CDR2 are SEHNR and FQNEAQ (reference sequence). CDR3 sequence: CASSLRPGANEKLFF. CDR3 DNA sequence: TGTGCCAGCAGCTTACGCCCGGGAGCGAATGAAAAACTGTTTTTT.

The chain couples TRBV7-9 to TRBJ2-2; D gene ambiguous. Trimming removed 0 bases from V and 7 bases from J, with 9 bases in between. The CDR3 consists of 14 residues. The germline CDR1 and CDR2 sequences are SEHNR and FQNEAQ (reference sequence). The CDR3 nucleotides are TGTGCCAGCAGCTTAGCGCTATTGAGCGGGGAGCTGTTTTTT. Translating it yields CASSLALLSGELFF.

This CDR3 is CASSRRVGRTDTQYF. The CDR3 DNA reads as TGTGCCAGCTCACGACGAGTTGGTCGCACAGATACGCAGTATTTT. V usage is TRBV18 and J usage is TRBJ2-3; the D is unclear. The CDR3 consists of 15 residues. Between the trimmed V and J ends, which lost 4 bases and 1 base, there was a span of 12 bases. The germline gives CDR1 KGHSH, CDR2 LQKENI. Together with reference TRBV18 and TRBJ2-3, the CDR3 gives the full variable domain: NAGVMQNPRHLVRRRGQEARLRCSPMKGHSHVYWYRQLPEEGLKFMVYLQKENIIDESGMPKERFSAEFPKEGPSILRIQQVVRGDSAAYFCASSRRVGRTDTQYFGPGTRLTVL.

This clonotype has a handful of counts. The genes are TRBV4-3 and TRBJ1-1; maybe TRBD1 (5 bases). Trimming stripped 3 bases from V and 4 bases from J, with 18 bases between. Germline assignment: CDR1 LGHNA and CDR2 YSLEER. There are 16 residues in the CDR3. This CDR3 is CASSQLGMGGGTEAFF. CDR3 nucleotide sequence: TGCGCCAGCAGCCAGCTAGGAATGGGGGGAGGCACTGAAGCTTTCTTT.

This clonotype was seen repeatedly, ten times or more. The rearrangement joins TRBV2 to TRBJ2-7, with a tentative D call TRBD2 (6 bases). V was shortened by 11 bases and J by 5 bases, with 19 bases between the two germline ends. Germline V lookup: CDR1 SNHLY, CDR2 FYNNEI. CDR3 length: 13 amino acids. The CDR3 region has the DNA TGTGCCGGAGGGGCCGGGGCAAACGACGAGCAGTACTTC. Amino acid sequence: CAGGAGANDEQYF.